The present T cell receptor beta chain was sequenced within a study of cytomegalovirus exposure and HLA in healthy donors. For the study at large: One earlier analysis, a look at roughly 180 million T cells, found 100 million to 130 million unique TCR beta sequences.

It was with 60 Vbeta and 13 Jbeta primers that the PCR ran. Profiled with immunoSEQ multiplex PCR; TCRdb holds only in-frame clones, not every one. The sample has 75,000 to 80,000 clones; more than 60% are singletons. V lost 5 bases to trimming and J lost 11 bases, with 16 bases between them. The CDR3 contains 13 residues. Germline V gene sequence: CDR1 SGHTA, CDR2 FQGNSA. As concerns this clone: What it binds is unknown.

Study findings and constraints: Confirmation in vitro established that a few CMV-associated chains were specific for CMV antigens. Analysis was carried out at a later point, and it linked a missense DCLRE1C variant to TCR beta V- and J-gene trimming.

The receptor was derived from a man aged 40-49 years in good health and CMV-seronegative. Input material: PBMCs. The chain couples TRBV7-2 to TRBJ1-5; D unresolved. The CDR3 nucleotides are TGTGCCAGCAGCCCCGAGACTCTCTTGTCCCAGCATTTT. Translation gives CASSPETLLSQHF.